This T cell receptor beta chain stems from a study of shared clonotypes between healthy human individuals. With regard to this clone: Its antigen is unknown.

Whole-study findings and limits: Rarefaction indicated that sorted-subset sequencing remained incomplete although depth was large. Researchers found naive subsets generally carried larger estimated richness than memory subsets.

Data came from immunoSEQ multiplex PCR; TCRdb stores just in-frame clones and leaves some out. The table lists under 2.5 million clones, under 95% of them singletons. Germline V gene lookup returns CDR1 SGHNT and CDR2 YYREEE (reference sequence). The CDR3 length is 16 residues. The ends were cut back, 0 bases at V and 0 bases at J, with 11 bases in the middle. The clonotype was recovered from a man younger than 35 in good health. Some clones in this sample may be carry-over from other donors' samples. The sequencing sample was made of naive CD4+ T cells from PBMCs. Indicated subset: CD45RA+ positively selected. The chain has TRBV5-4 and TRBJ2-3; D is unresolved. In DNA, the CDR3 is TGTGCCAGCAGCTTGGAGTCAGTTTCTAGCACAGATACGCAGTATTTT. This gives the protein CASSLESVSSTDTQYF.